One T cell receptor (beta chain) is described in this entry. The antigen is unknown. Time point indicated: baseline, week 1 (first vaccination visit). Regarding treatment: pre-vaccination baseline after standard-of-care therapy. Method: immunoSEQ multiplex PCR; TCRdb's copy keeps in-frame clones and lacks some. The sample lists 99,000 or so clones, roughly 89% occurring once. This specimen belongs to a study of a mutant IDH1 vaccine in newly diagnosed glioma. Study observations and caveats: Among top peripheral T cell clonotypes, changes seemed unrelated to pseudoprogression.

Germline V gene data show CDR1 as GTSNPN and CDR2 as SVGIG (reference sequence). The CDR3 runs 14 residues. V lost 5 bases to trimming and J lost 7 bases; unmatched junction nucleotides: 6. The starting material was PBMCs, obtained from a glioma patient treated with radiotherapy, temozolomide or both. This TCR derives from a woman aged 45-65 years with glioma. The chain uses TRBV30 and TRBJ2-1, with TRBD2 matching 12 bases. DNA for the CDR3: TGTGCCTGGCGTGGACTAGCGGGATTGAATGAGCAGTTCTTC. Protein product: CAWRGLAGLNEQFF.